A single sample gave rise to the 4 T cell receptor beta chains below, sequenced in a study of cytomegalovirus exposure and HLA in healthy donors. The primer mix had 60 Vbeta and 13 Jbeta primers. Clones were sequenced by immunoSEQ multiplex PCR, and TCRdb holds only the in-frame ones, with some missing. The sample contains 75,000 to 100,000 clones, around three quarters of which appear only once. Source material: PBMCs. These TCRs come from a young man in good health and CMV-seronegative.

The J gene is TRBJ1-2, the V gene TRBV7-9; D perhaps matches TRBD1 (6 bases). This CDR3 contains 14 residues. The V gene's germline CDR1 is SEHNR and CDR2 FQNEAQ (reference sequence). Trimming removed 7 bases at V and 6 bases at J, with 18 bases between. CDR3 in amino acids: CASNRDTDLNGYTF. CDR3 nucleotides: TGTGCCAGCAACCGGGACACCGACTTAAATGGCTACACCTTC.

The V call is TRBV5-5, the J call TRBJ1-1; a weak D match, TRBD1 (6 bases). This CDR3 region has 15 residues. The V and J ends lost 4 bases and 4 bases respectively, with 17 bases between them. The germline CDR1 and CDR2 sequences are SGHKS and YYEKEE (reference sequence). The CDR3 loop is CASSHPQGRSTEAFF. The CDR3 bases are TGTGCCAGCAGCCATCCACAGGGTAGAAGCACTGAAGCTTTCTTT.

The rearrangement links TRBV9 to TRBJ2-7, with 9 bases matching TRBD1. The CDR3 covers 16 residues. After removal of 3 bases from V and 3 bases from J, the junction contained 10 bases not matched to a gene. Germline V gene data show CDR1 as SGDLS and CDR2 as YYNGEE. CDR3 sequence (DNA): TGTGCCAGCAGCGGCTCCGGGACAGGGACCATCTACGAGCAGTACTTC. Translating it yields CASSGSGTGTIYEQYF.

This chain joins TRBV5-1 and TRBJ1-2; TRBD1 matches 10 bases. J was trimmed by 7 bases and V by 4 bases; bases with no gene match: 4. Germline CDR1 is SGHRS and CDR2 is YFSETQ. The CDR3 covers 13 residues. The CDR3 sequence: CASSKGQGSGYTF. CDR3 coding DNA: TGCGCCAGCAGCAAGGGACAGGGGAGTGGCTACACCTTC. The whole variable domain, remainder taken from reference TRBV5-1 and TRBJ1-2, is KAGVTQTPRYLIKTRGQQVTLSCSPISGHRSVSWYQQTPGQGLQFLFEYFSETQRNKGNFPGRFSGRQFSNSRSEMNVSTLELGDSALYLCASSKGQGSGYTFGSGTRLTVV.